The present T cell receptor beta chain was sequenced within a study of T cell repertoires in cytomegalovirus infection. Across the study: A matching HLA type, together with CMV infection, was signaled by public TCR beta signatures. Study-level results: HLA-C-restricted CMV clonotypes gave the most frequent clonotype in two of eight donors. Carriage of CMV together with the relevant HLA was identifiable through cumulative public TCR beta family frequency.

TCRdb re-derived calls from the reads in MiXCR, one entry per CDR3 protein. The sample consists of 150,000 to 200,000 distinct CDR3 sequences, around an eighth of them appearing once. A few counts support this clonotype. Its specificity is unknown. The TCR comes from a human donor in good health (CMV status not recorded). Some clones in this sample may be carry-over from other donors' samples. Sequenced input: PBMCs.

CDR3 sequence (DNA): TGCAGTGCCTCTTCCGACGGCAGCTCTGGAAACACCATATATTTT. As protein: CSASSDGSSGNTIYF. The gene calls are TRBV20-1 and TRBJ1-3, with D uncertain. Trimming shortened V by 6 bases and J by 0 bases, and 15 bases separated the two germline ends. CDR3 length equals 15 residues. CDR1 DFQATT and CDR2 SNEGSKA come from the germline V gene (reference sequence).